The present TCR beta chain was sequenced within a study of cytomegalovirus exposure and HLA in healthy donors. PCR used 60 Vbeta primers and 13 Jbeta primers. The assay was immunoSEQ multiplex PCR, and TCRdb's table has in-frame clones only and misses some. The sample consists of 130,000 to 150,000 clones, approximately 79% of them appearing once. The receptor comes from a young woman in good health and CMV-seronegative. Sequencing input: PBMCs.

As DNA, the CDR3 is TGTGCCAGCAGTTTAGTGTCTAACACCGGGGAGCTGTTTTTT. This translates into CASSLVSNTGELFF. The rearrangement uses TRBV27 and TRBJ2-2; D is uncertain. CDR1 MNHEY and CDR2 SMNVEV come from the germline V gene (reference sequence). The CDR3 sequence is 14 residues long. V was trimmed by 2 bases and J by 2 bases, leaving 6 bases between them.